Sequencing of this T cell receptor (beta chain) was carried out in a study of blood T cell repertoires in COVID-19. For the study at large: Collection of acute and convalescent COVID-19 samples took place in the United States, Italy and Spain.

Followed over time, Seattle patients had been enrolled while infection was active. The method was immunoSEQ multiplex PCR; TCRdb's version includes in-frame clones alone and lacks a portion of them. This sample has fewer than 250,000 clones, with about 87% found just once. This clonotype was obtained from a man younger than 45 with COVID-19, enrolled during active disease. Input material: peripheral blood.

This CDR3 reads CASSLGTGGDTEAFF. The CDR3 bases are TGTGCCAGCAGCTTAGGGACAGGGGGGGACACTGAAGCTTTCTTT. V usage is TRBV7-9 and J usage is TRBJ1-1; 10 bases line up with TRBD1. The CDR3 is 15 amino acids. Germline CDR1 is SEHNR and CDR2 is FQNEAQ (reference sequence). V shed 1 base and J 3 bases; nucleotides not matched to a gene: 2.